The clone carrying this T cell receptor beta chain was detected only a few times. Its antigen is currently unknown. This specimen belongs to a study of identical twins. MiXCR was run by TCRdb on the 5' RACE reads, yielding one entry per CDR3 protein. The sample carries about 720,000 distinct CDR3 sequences, 18% recorded once. All donors comprised healthy Caucasians. V shed 6 bases and J shed 6 bases, with 12 bases lying between them. The CDR3 contains 12 residues. Study results and limitations: Out-of-frame alpha sequences that twins shared showed excess low generation probability.

This same sample was also part of a study on T cells expressing NK-cell markers.

Specimen: PBMCs. V is TRBV12-3 or TRBV12-4 and J is TRBJ2-7, with D perhaps TRBD1 (5 bases). The receptor's source is a woman between 18 and 29 years old in good health. The CDR3 loop reads CASSVQGREQYF. In DNA form, the CDR3 reads TGTGCCAGCAGCGTCCAGGGTCGCGAGCAGTACTTC.